The 13 T cell receptor beta chains listed next were all sequenced from one sample in a study of T cells after posttransplantation cyclophosphamide. A marrow graft followed busulfan-fludarabine conditioning, with cyclophosphamide on days +3 and +4. Sequencing was performed with immunoSEQ multiplex PCR; in TCRdb, only in-frame clones are kept and a portion is missing. Altogether some 18,000 clones were found in the sample, and no singletons occur. The specimen comprised PBMCs, sampled after allogeneic stem cell transplant with posttransplant cyclophosphamide. Receptors were obtained from a female patient between 30 and 40 years old who received an allogeneic stem cell transplant from a related donor, was CMV-positive, and had no GVHD. Some T cells may be transferred from the graft donor.

The table lists this clone with many counts. This chain connects TRBV25-1 to TRBJ2-1; 10 bases line up with TRBD2. The length of the CDR3 is 15 residues. Per germline, CDR1 MGHDK and CDR2 SYGVNS. J was trimmed by 4 bases and V by 4 bases; bases with no gene match: 4. The CDR3 loop is CASSVGTSAYNEQFF. The DNA of the CDR3 is TGTGCCAGCAGTGTTGGGACTAGCGCTTACAATGAGCAGTTCTTC.

This clone was seen at least ten times. The chain couples TRBV2 to TRBJ2-7; weak D call: TRBD2 (5 bases). The V gene lost 2 bases and the J gene lost 6 bases, with 8 bases spanning the gap. The CDR3 has 12 residues. Germline V gene data show CDR1 as SNHLY and CDR2 as FYNNEI. This chain's CDR3 is CASSEYGGEQYF. Here the CDR3 DNA reads TGTGCCAGCAGTGAATATGGAGGCGAGCAGTACTTC.

The chain joins TRBV15 to TRBJ1-2; D possibly corresponds to TRBD1 (5 bases). Germline CDR1 is LNHNV and CDR2 is YYDKDF (reference sequence). This CDR3 region has 17 residues. The V gene lost 5 bases and the J gene lost 3 bases, with 22 bases spanning the gap. CDR3 sequence reads: CATSAPDREGRYYGYTF. The CDR3 coding sequence is TGTGCCACCAGCGCCCCAGATCGCGAGGGGAGGTACTATGGCTACACCTTC.

Many counts were recorded for this clone. This CDR3 reads CASSKEAGPNQPNTEAFF. The CDR3 nucleotides are TGTGCCAGCAGCAAAGAGGCGGGGCCGAACCAACCGAACACTGAAGCTTTCTTT. The rearrangement joins TRBV21-1 to TRBJ1-1. TRBV21-1 is recorded as a pseudogene. The length of the CDR3 is 18 residues.

The sample holds many counts of this clone. The chain carries TRBV7-2 and TRBJ2-7; D gene uncertain. Per the germline V gene, CDR1 is SGHTA and CDR2 is FQGNSA. The CDR3 loop spans 14 amino acids. V lost 1 base and J 3 bases, leaving 10 bases between the germline ends. The chain's CDR3 is CASSLVSRYYEQYF. In DNA form, the CDR3 reads TGTGCCAGCAGCTTAGTGTCCCGGTACTACGAGCAGTACTTC.

There are many counts of this clone. This rearrangement joins TRBV7-6 to TRBJ2-1; 13 bases are a match to TRBD2. V lost 5 bases, J lost 3 bases, and 16 bases stayed unmatched. Germline-derived CDR1 and CDR2 are SGHVS and FNYEAQ. The CDR3 spans 20 residues. CDR3 DNA sequence: TGTGCCAGCAGCACCACCGGGACTAGCGGGGCAGGGACCTTCTACAATGAGCAGTTCTTC. Amino acids: CASSTTGTSGAGTFYNEQFF.

This clone was picked up many times. The chain combines TRBV4-2 with TRBJ2-1; D is ambiguous. The CDR3 extends over 16 amino acids. The germline V and J ends were trimmed by 0 bases and 3 bases, with 12 bases remaining between them. The germline CDR1 and CDR2 sequences are LGHNA and YNFKEQ. CDR3: CASSQDQSSGYNEQFF. CDR3 DNA sequence: TGTGCCAGCAGCCAAGATCAGTCCTCAGGCTACAATGAGCAGTTCTTC.

This clone was detected ten times or more. V is TRBV27 and J is TRBJ2-3; 10 nucleotides align to TRBD2. The germline V gene encodes CDR1 MNHEY and CDR2 SMNVEV (reference sequence). Unmatched junction bases numbered 13, after V lost 6 bases and J lost 1 base. This CDR3 is built from 18 residues. The CDR3 DNA reads as TGTGCCAGCAGCCTTATCGCGGGACTAGCGAGTCGCACAGATACGCAGTATTTT. It is translated as CASSLIAGLASRTDTQYF.

This clone was seen at least ten times. V usage is TRBV21-1 and J usage is TRBJ2-7; TRBD2 reflects the table's D call only, with no check against the DNA. TRBV21-1 is an annotated pseudogene. CDR3 length: 19 amino acids. CDR3 region: CASSNDGTSGINRPYEQYF. The CDR3 DNA follows: TGTGCCAGCAGCAACGATGGGACTAGCGGGATAAACCGTCCCTACGAGCAGTACTTC.

This clone was recorded at least ten times. The V gene is TRBV2, the J gene TRBJ1-2; 8 nucleotides align to TRBD1. The CDR3 totals 10 residues. The ends lost 8 bases at V and 11 bases at J; junction bases unmatched: 4. CDR1 is SNHLY, CDR2 FYNNEI, per germline. The CDR3 DNA reads TGTGCCAGCGAGACAGGGGCGTACACCTTC. Its protein product is CASETGAYTF.

This chain joins TRBV7-2 and TRBJ2-5; TRBD1 aligns across 8 bases. The end of the DNA aligns better with TRBJ2-7, so the J call may be wrong. CDR1 and CDR2 (germline): SGHTA, FQGNSA. The length of the CDR3 is 15 residues. CDR3 residues: CASSLVGTGSYEQYF. In DNA form, the CDR3 reads TGTGCCAGCAGCTTAGTGGGGACAGGCTCCTACGAGCAGTACTTC.

This clone was picked up many times. The chain couples TRBV7-2 to TRBJ2-3, with D possibly matching TRBD2 (6 bases). Trimming left V 6 bases short and J 1 base short, with 14 bases between. The CDR3 spans 15 residues. CDR1 is SGHTA, CDR2 FQGNSA, per germline. CDR3 in DNA: TGTGCCAGCAGACTCGGGGGTGAAGGCACAGATACGCAGTATTTT. Translation: CASRLGGEGTDTQYF. Full variable domain (remainder filled in from reference TRBV7-2 and TRBJ2-3): GAGVSQSPSNKVTEKGKDVELRCDPISGHTALYWYRQSLGQGLEFLIYFQGNSAPDKSGLPSDRFSAERTGGSVSTLTIQRTQQEDSAVYLCASRLGGEGTDTQYFGPGTRLTVL.

This clone was found many times. This chain joins TRBV9 and TRBJ2-3; D might be TRBD2 (6 bases). The CDR3 has 18 residues. CDR1 is SGDLS and CDR2 is YYNGEE in the germline V gene. Trimming cost V 2 bases and J 2 bases, with 21 bases left between them. CDR3 sequence (DNA): TGTGCCAGCAGCGTTGGAGCCCGCGACTTGGGACTCACAGATACGCAGTATTTT. Residues: CASSVGARDLGLTDTQYF.